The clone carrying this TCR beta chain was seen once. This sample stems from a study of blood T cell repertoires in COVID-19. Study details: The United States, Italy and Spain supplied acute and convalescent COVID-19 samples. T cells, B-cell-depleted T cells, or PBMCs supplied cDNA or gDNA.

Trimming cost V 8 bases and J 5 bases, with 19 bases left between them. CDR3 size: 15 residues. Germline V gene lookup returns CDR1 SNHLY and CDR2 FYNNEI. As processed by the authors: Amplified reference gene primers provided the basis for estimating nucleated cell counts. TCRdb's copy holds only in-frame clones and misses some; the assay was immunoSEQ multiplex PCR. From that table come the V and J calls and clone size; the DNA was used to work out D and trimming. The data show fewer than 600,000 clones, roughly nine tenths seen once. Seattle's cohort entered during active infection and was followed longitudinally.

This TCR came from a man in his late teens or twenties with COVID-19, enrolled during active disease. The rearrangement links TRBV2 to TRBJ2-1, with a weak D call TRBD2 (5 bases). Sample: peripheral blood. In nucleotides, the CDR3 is TGTGCCAGCGAAAACACTTGGACTGGAAACAATGAGCAGTTCTTC. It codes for CASENTWTGNNEQFF.